The following is a T cell receptor beta chain sequence with its context. The record originates from a study of OX40 agonist ivuxolimab in advanced cancers. This CDR3 spans 15 amino acids. Germline V lookup: CDR1 ENHRY, CDR2 SYGVKD. Here immunoSEQ multiplex PCR was the method, and the copy in TCRdb shows in-frame clones only, minus some. The repertoire consists of about 34,000 clones, with around 79% occurring once and the leading ten covering approximately 11%. The sequence derives from an adult with an advanced solid tumor such as melanoma, head and neck, liver or kidney cancer. The source was CD4+ or CD8+ T cells sorted from blood, collected in a trial of the OX40 agonist ivuxolimab. This chain joins TRBV10-3 and TRBJ2-5; D is tentatively TRBD1 or TRBD2 (5 bases each). The J call may be in error: the DNA end matches TRBJ2-7 better. CDR3 loop: CAISESKGRAYEQYF. CDR3 DNA: TGTGCCATCAGTGAGTCGAAGGGGAGAGCCTACGAGCAGTACTTC.